Following are 27 T cell receptor beta chains from one sample sequenced in a study of cytomegalovirus exposure and HLA in healthy donors. In the PCR, 60 Vbeta and 13 Jbeta primers were used. Only in-frame clones appear in the TCRdb table, and some are missing; sequencing was by immunoSEQ multiplex PCR. This table lists some 51,000 clones. Sequencing was done on a sample of PBMCs. All receptors come from a man aged 40-50 years in good health and CMV-seropositive.

The chain has TRBV6-1 and TRBJ2-2; D is possibly TRBD1 (7 bases). From germline, CDR1 is MNHNS and CDR2 SASEGT. The CDR3 length is 15 residues. The V end was cut by 5 bases, the J end by 6 bases, with 16 bases between. The CDR3 coding sequence is TGTGCCAGCAGTTCCCCGGCAGGGGGGTCCGGGGAGCTGTTTTTT. This sequence encodes CASSSPAGGSGELFF.

V usage is TRBV5-1 and J usage is TRBJ2-7; TRBD2 matches at 10 bases. Germline trimming cut 0 bases from V and 5 bases from J; bases unmatched to any gene: 2. The germline gives CDR1 SGHRS, CDR2 YFSETQ. The CDR3 loop spans 14 amino acids. In nucleotides, the CDR3 is TGCGCCAGCAGCTTGGAGAGCGGGAGGGACGAGCAGTACTTC. This translates into CASSLESGRDEQYF. Full variable domain (missing parts from reference TRBV5-1 and TRBJ2-7): KAGVTQTPRYLIKTRGQQVTLSCSPISGHRSVSWYQQTPGQGLQFLFEYFSETQRNKGNFPGRFSGRQFSNSRSEMNVSTLELGDSALYLCASSLESGRDEQYFGPGTRLTVT.

V usage is TRBV5-1 and J usage is TRBJ1-1; 7 bases map to TRBD1. CDR1 is SGHRS, CDR2 YFSETQ, per germline. The CDR3 length is 13 residues. With V trimmed by 4 bases and J by 7 bases, 7 bases remained unmatched. The CDR3 region has the DNA TGCGCCAGCAGCCCCAGGGGGGCGGATGAAGCTTTCTTT. Its protein product is CASSPRGADEAFF.

The genes are TRBV28 and TRBJ2-7, with a tentative D call TRBD1 (7 bases). Trimming left V 5 bases short and J 7 bases short, with 21 bases between. Germline-derived CDR1 and CDR2 are MDHEN and SYDVKM. The CDR3 length is 15 residues. CDR3 residues: CASSPHAAGGKEQYF. In DNA, the CDR3 is TGTGCCAGCAGTCCCCATGCGGCAGGGGGGAAAGAGCAGTACTTC.

The rearrangement joins TRBV4-2 to TRBJ1-2; 7 bases align to TRBD1. The germline CDR1 and CDR2 sequences are LGHNA and YNFKEQ. V was pared by 0 bases and J by 6 bases, with 7 bases of the junction left unmatched. The CDR3 consists of 15 residues. The CDR3 protein is CASSQDFGTVDGYTF. The CDR3 bases are TGTGCCAGCAGCCAAGATTTCGGGACAGTCGATGGCTACACCTTC.

CDR3 sequence: CASSFGTRTGELFF. CDR3 nucleotides: TGTGCCAGCAGCTTCGGGACAAGGACCGGGGAGCTGTTTTTT. The chain has TRBV7-2 and TRBJ2-2; D possibly corresponds to TRBD1 (6 bases). Germline lookup yields CDR1 SGHTA and CDR2 FQGNSA. The CDR3 contains 14 residues. V was cut by 3 bases and J by 5 bases, with 10 bases left in between.

The genes are TRBV19 and TRBJ2-2; 10 bases agree with TRBD1. Germline V gives CDR1 LNHDA, CDR2 SQIVND (reference sequence). V shed 7 bases, J shed 7 bases, and the junction held 3 bases outside the gene matches. This CDR3 has 13 residues. CDR3 sequence: CASNGQGVGELFF. In nucleotides, the CDR3 is TGTGCCAGTAATGGACAGGGGGTCGGGGAGCTGTTTTTT.

The rearrangement uses TRBV30 and TRBJ2-2, with TRBD2 matching 16 bases. The CDR3 is made up of 19 amino acids. Germline V lookup: CDR1 GTSNPN, CDR2 SVGIG (reference sequence). Trimming removed 0 bases from V and 5 bases from J; junction bases left unmatched: 9. This CDR3 is CAWSVLGLAGGPRTGELFF. For the CDR3, the DNA is TGTGCCTGGAGTGTACTGGGACTAGCGGGAGGGCCGAGGACCGGGGAGCTGTTTTTT.

The chain links TRBV19 to TRBJ2-3, with 9 positions matching TRBD1. Germline values: CDR1 LNHDA, CDR2 SQIVND (reference sequence). The CDR3 has 16 amino acids. With V trimmed by 5 bases and J by 4 bases, 10 bases remained unmatched. The CDR3 is CASSSPGQGVPDTQYF. The CDR3 DNA sequence: TGTGCCAGTAGTTCTCCGGGACAGGGTGTGCCAGATACGCAGTATTTT.

In DNA, the CDR3 is TGTGCCAGCAGCTTGGGCAGTATTCCGTTCTTC. Translated: CASSLGSIPFF. V is TRBV5-6 and J is TRBJ2-1; the D is unclear. The CDR3 is made up of 11 amino acids. Trimming removed 0 bases at V and 15 bases at J, with 10 bases between. CDR1 SGHDT and CDR2 YYEEEE come from the germline V gene.

The chain carries TRBV7-6 and TRBJ1-4; D ambiguous. The CDR3 spans 18 residues. V was clipped by 2 bases and J by 4 bases, with 20 bases between them. Germline CDR1 reads SGHVS; CDR2 reads FNYEAQ. Here the CDR3 DNA reads TGTGCCAGCAGCTTAAAGAGGCCTAACTCGATTGGTAATGAAAAACTGTTTTTT. It encodes CASSLKRPNSIGNEKLFF.

The CDR3 coding sequence is TGCGCCAGCAGCATCGCCGGGACAGGGGGCCAGGATGAGCAGTTCTTC. Its protein is CASSIAGTGGQDEQFF. The chain has TRBV5-1 and TRBJ2-1, with 12 bases matching TRBD1. V shed 4 bases, J shed 8 bases, and the junction held 10 bases outside the gene matches. Germline V gene lookup returns CDR1 SGHRS and CDR2 YFSETQ. The CDR3 totals 16 residues. The whole variable domain, filled in from reference TRBV5-1 and TRBJ2-1, reads KAGVTQTPRYLIKTRGQQVTLSCSPISGHRSVSWYQQTPGQGLQFLFEYFSETQRNKGNFPGRFSGRQFSNSRSEMNVSTLELGDSALYLCASSIAGTGGQDEQFFGPGTRLTVL.

V gene TRBV7-3 combines with J gene TRBJ1-1; 7 nucleotides align to TRBD1. V lost 5 bases, J lost 9 bases, and 6 bases stayed unmatched. The CDR3 sequence is 12 residues long. CDR1 and CDR2 from the germline V gene are SGHTA and FQGTGA. The CDR3 loop is CASSPEGQQAFF. The CDR3 DNA reads TGTGCCAGCAGCCCCGAGGGACAGCAAGCTTTCTTT.

This chain links TRBV28 with TRBJ1-5; possibly TRBD1 for D (5 bases). Germline V CDR1 and CDR2: MDHEN, SYDVKM. Trimming left V 3 bases short and J 0 bases short, with 12 bases between. The CDR3 totals 16 residues. CDR3 sequence (DNA): TGTGCCAGCAGTTTGGGGGGAATCTATAGCAATCAGCCCCAGCATTTT. This codes for CASSLGGIYSNQPQHF.

The CDR3 loop reads CASSARQGAAYGYTF. CDR3 bases: TGCGCCAGCAGCGCCCGACAGGGGGCCGCCTATGGCTACACCTTC. The rearrangement uses TRBV5-1 and TRBJ1-2; 10 bases match TRBD1. The CDR3 is 15 amino acids. Trimming at V came to 4 bases and at J to 4 bases, leaving 7 bases not matched to a gene. CDR1 and CDR2 (germline): SGHRS, YFSETQ.

This chain uses TRBV19 with TRBJ1-5, with 8 nucleotides matching TRBD1. The ends lost 9 bases at V and 2 bases at J; junction bases unmatched: 15. CDR3 length: 17 residues. CDR1 is LNHDA, CDR2 SQIVND, per germline (reference sequence). CDR3 sequence: CASMRKTGEVGNQPQHF. The DNA for the CDR3 is TGTGCCAGCATGAGAAAGACAGGGGAGGTTGGCAATCAGCCCCAGCATTTT.

CDR3 in DNA: TGTGCCAGCAGCCAAGCAGTGTTCTCTAGCAATCAGCCCCAGCATTTT. It is translated as CASSQAVFSSNQPQHF. V usage is TRBV4-2 and J usage is TRBJ1-5; D gene unclear. The ends were cut back, 1 base at V and 0 bases at J, with 10 bases in the middle. The CDR3 runs to 16 residues. The germline V gene encodes CDR1 LGHNA and CDR2 YNFKEQ.

The chain has TRBV10-3 and TRBJ1-2; 9 bases agree with TRBD1. Looked up from germline, CDR1 is ENHRY and CDR2 is SYGVKD. V lost 3 bases, J lost 6 bases, and 14 bases stayed unmatched. The CDR3 has 17 residues. The CDR3 sequence is CAISDRPGVGTGNGYTF. CDR3 nucleotides: TGTGCCATCAGTGACCGCCCGGGGGTAGGGACAGGGAATGGCTACACCTTC.

In DNA form, the CDR3 reads TGTGCTAGCGCCCGGGTGAACACCGGGGAGCTGTTTTTT. It specifies CASARVNTGELFF. The chain combines TRBV11-3 with TRBJ2-2, with D tentatively TRBD2 (5 bases). The CDR3 runs to 13 residues. Germline lookup yields CDR1 SGHNT and CDR2 YENEEA.

The chain links TRBV25-1 to TRBJ1-1; no definite D call. V lost 3 bases to trimming and J lost 8 bases, with 10 bases between them. Germline V lookup: CDR1 MGHDK, CDR2 SYGVNS. CDR3 length equals 12 residues. CDR3 amino acids: CASSDPGTEAFF. The CDR3 nucleotides read TGTGCCAGCAGTGACCCGGGTACGGAAGCTTTCTTT.

The CDR3 DNA follows: TGTGCCAGCTCACCGGTCCCAGCTAACTATGGCTACACCTTC. It yields the protein CASSPVPANYGYTF. The chain employs TRBV18 and TRBJ1-2, with unresolved D. This CDR3 has 14 residues. The germline gives CDR1 KGHSH, CDR2 LQKENI. The V end was cut by 3 bases, the J end by 0 bases, with 8 bases between.

J is TRBJ2-1 and V is TRBV18; D is possibly TRBD2 (6 bases). V was cut by 2 bases and J by 7 bases, with 12 bases left in between. CDR3 length: 14 residues. Looked up from germline, CDR1 is KGHSH and CDR2 is LQKENI. The CDR3 nucleotides are TGTGCCAGCTCACCATTGGTAGCGGAGAATGAGCAGTTCTTC. It translates to CASSPLVAENEQFF. The full variable domain, in which reference TRBV18 and TRBJ2-1 provide the parts outside the CDR3, is NAGVMQNPRHLVRRRGQEARLRCSPMKGHSHVYWYRQLPEEGLKFMVYLQKENIIDESGMPKERFSAEFPKEGPSILRIQQVVRGDSAAYFCASSPLVAENEQFFGPGTRLTVL.

V gene TRBV5-6 combines with J gene TRBJ1-1; D is unclear. The germline V gene has CDR1 SGHDT and CDR2 YYEEEE. This CDR3 is built from 15 residues. Trimming removed 1 base from V and 2 bases from J, with 12 bases in between. In nucleotides, the CDR3 is TGTGCCAGCAGCTTGATCGCGATCACTAACACTGAAGCTTTCTTT. Residues: CASSLIAITNTEAFF. Looking up the rest from reference TRBV5-6 and TRBJ1-1 gives the full variable domain: DAGVTQSPTHLIKTRGQQVTLRCSPKSGHDTVSWYQQALGQGPQFIFQYYEEEERQRGNFPDRFSGHQFPNYSSELNVNALLLGDSALYLCASSLIAITNTEAFFGQGTRLTVV.

The J gene is TRBJ2-7, the V gene TRBV19; D possibly corresponds to TRBD2 (5 bases). Germline CDR1 reads LNHDA; CDR2 reads SQIVND (reference sequence). CDR3 length equals 16 residues. V gave up 0 bases and J gave up 5 bases, with 17 bases separating them. CDR3 nucleotide sequence: TGTGCCAGTAGTATAGATTTCTTGAGGGCGGGCGACGAGCAGTACTTC. Its translation: CASSIDFLRAGDEQYF.

This chain uses TRBV5-5 with TRBJ1-2; TRBD1 might be the D (5 bases). V was cut by 0 bases and J by 5 bases, with 8 bases left in between. Germline V gene data show CDR1 as SGHKS and CDR2 as YYEKEE (reference sequence). CDR3 length: 13 residues. DNA for the CDR3: TGTGCCAGCAGCTTGGAACAGGCTTATGGCTACACCTTC. Encoded protein: CASSLEQAYGYTF.

The genes are TRBV7-3 and TRBJ2-2; D gene uncertain. Germline V gene sequence: CDR1 SGHTA, CDR2 FQGTGA. This CDR3 has 13 residues. The germline V and J ends were trimmed by 5 bases and 7 bases, with 11 bases remaining between them. The CDR3 spells CASSPYAGGELFF. In nucleotides, the CDR3 is TGTGCCAGCAGCCCCTATGCCGGCGGGGAGCTGTTTTTT.

The chain recombines TRBV2 with TRBJ2-7; TRBD2 is a possible D gene (7 bases). Trimming shortened V by 6 bases and J by 2 bases, and 17 bases separated the two germline ends. This CDR3 is built from 15 residues. Germline CDR1 SNHLY, CDR2 FYNNEI. The CDR3 sequence is CASSGGLGTTYEQYF. In DNA form, the CDR3 reads TGTGCCAGCAGCGGGGGGCTCGGGACAACCTACGAGCAGTACTTC.